One sample yielded the 18 T cell receptor beta chains listed below, sequenced in a study of shared clonotypes between healthy human individuals. Data came from immunoSEQ multiplex PCR; TCRdb stores just in-frame clones and leaves some out. The sample includes more than 2 million clones, just over 90% of them seen just once. CD45RO negativity and positive selection for CCR7 defined naive CD8 cells, a population that excluded terminally differentiated effector memory CD45RA+ cells. Sequenced input: naive CD8+ T cells from PBMCs. These receptors came from a man between 18 and 29 years old in good health. Some clones in this sample may be carry-over from other donors' samples.

The chain joins TRBV19 to TRBJ1-1; the D is unclear. Trimming took 8 bases from V and 6 from J, leaving 13 bases between them. Germline assignment: CDR1 LNHDA and CDR2 SQIVND (reference sequence). The CDR3 has 12 residues. CDR3 bases: TGTGCCAGTCTGCGAGAGGACGCTGAAGCTTTCTTT. As protein: CASLREDAEAFF.

Notes on this clone: This CDR3 is missing its conserved last phenylalanine or tryptophan, likely due to a read error. This chain uses TRBV28 with TRBJ2-7; 7 bases line up with TRBD2. The V gene's germline CDR1 is MDHEN and CDR2 SYDVKM. V was clipped by 7 bases and J by 3 bases; unmatched bases: 12. The CDR3 is 15 residues long. CDR3 sequence: CASNQGRREIYEQYL. The CDR3 DNA sequence: TGTGCCAGCAATCAGGGACGGCGGGAGATCTACGAGCAGTACCTC.

CDR3 nucleotide sequence: TGTGCCAGTGATCCCGGTGGTAGACCCGCAGATACGCAGTATTTT. This sequence encodes CASDPGGRPADTQYF. The chain links TRBV28 to TRBJ2-3; D remains unclear. The germline V gene encodes CDR1 MDHEN and CDR2 SYDVKM. Trimming left V 9 bases short and J 4 bases short, with 20 bases between. The CDR3 contains 15 residues.

The rearrangement links TRBV7-2 to TRBJ2-3, with 7 bases matching TRBD1. The CDR3 contains 15 residues. The junction had 5 bases not matched to a gene; V was cut back by 5 bases and J by 0 bases. Germline CDR1 SGHTA, CDR2 FQGNSA. The CDR3 reads CASSPDRLSTDTQYF. In DNA, the CDR3 is TGTGCCAGCAGCCCGGACAGGCTTAGCACAGATACGCAGTATTTT.

The chain has TRBV4-2 and TRBJ2-5; D possibly uses TRBD1 or TRBD2 (5 bases each). The germline V and J ends were trimmed by 1 base and 2 bases, with 17 bases remaining between them. The CDR3 has 17 amino acids. CDR1 is LGHNA, CDR2 YNFKEQ, per germline. The CDR3 DNA reads as TGTGCCAGCAGCCAAGGATACCTAGGGGAGCTTCAAGAGACCCAGTACTTC. As protein: CASSQGYLGELQETQYF.

The rearrangement uses TRBV9 and TRBJ2-7, with a weak D call TRBD2 (6 bases). The CDR3 is 13 residues long. Germline CDR1 reads SGDLS; CDR2 reads YYNGEE. The V end lost 4 bases, the J end lost 6 bases, and 14 bases lay between the germline ends. This CDR3 is CASSPRGLGEQYF. The CDR3 DNA reads TGTGCCAGCAGCCCCCGGGGGTTGGGCGAGCAGTACTTC.

V is TRBV5-1 and J is TRBJ1-1, with D perhaps matching TRBD1 (6 bases). Trimming removed 3 bases from V and 4 bases from J, with 19 bases in between. CDR1 and CDR2 from the germline V gene are SGHRS and YFSETQ. CDR3 length: 16 amino acids. The CDR3 nucleotides are TGCGCCAGCAGCTGGGACCTTGCAGGGGACGGCACTGAAGCTTTCTTT. Its protein is CASSWDLAGDGTEAFF.

The gene calls are TRBV13 and TRBJ2-2; D unclear. Trimming took off 6 bases at V and 4 bases at J, with 9 bases between the two ends. The CDR3 covers 13 residues. Germline-derived CDR1 and CDR2 are PRHDT and FYEKMQ (reference sequence). As DNA, the CDR3 is TGTGCCAGCAGGGCAAGAGGCACCGGGGAGCTGTTTTTT. Amino acids: CASRARGTGELFF.

This clone was detected only a few times. The chain uses TRBV29-1 and TRBJ1-1; D call uncertain. V shed 4 bases and J shed 1 base, with 7 bases lying between them. Per germline, CDR1 SQVTM and CDR2 ANQGSEA. CDR3 size: 12 residues. Here the CDR3 reads CSVAGQNTEAFF. CDR3 coding DNA: TGCAGCGTTGCCGGTCAGAACACTGAAGCTTTCTTT.

The rearrangement uses TRBV30 and TRBJ2-1, with D possibly being TRBD2 (5 bases). From germline, CDR1 is GTSNPN and CDR2 SVGIG (reference sequence). Trimming took 7 bases from V and 0 from J, leaving 10 bases between them. This CDR3 is 13 amino acids long. This chain's CDR3 is CALRARSYNEQFF. In DNA, the CDR3 is TGTGCCTTGAGGGCCCGCTCCTACAATGAGCAGTTCTTC.

V gene TRBV7-9 combines with J gene TRBJ2-7; 12 bases are a match to TRBD2. CDR1 is SEHNR and CDR2 is FQNEAQ in the germline V gene (reference sequence). This CDR3 is 15 amino acids long. V dropped 5 bases and J dropped 3; count of bases not matched to a gene: 5. The CDR3 reads CASSPGTSGHYEQYF. The DNA for the CDR3 is TGTGCCAGCAGCCCAGGGACTAGCGGGCACTACGAGCAGTACTTC.

The V gene is TRBV13, the J gene TRBJ2-7, with D possibly TRBD2 on 6 matching bases. V lost 6 bases to trimming and J lost 1 base, with 13 bases between them. Germline assignment: CDR1 PRHDT and CDR2 FYEKMQ (reference sequence). The CDR3 length is 14 residues. As DNA, the CDR3 is TGTGCCAGCAGTCCCTCGGGACTGTCCTACGAGCAGTACTTC. It codes for CASSPSGLSYEQYF.

A single count supports this clone. The rearrangement joins TRBV13 to TRBJ2-1, with 10 bases that match TRBD1. Per germline, CDR1 PRHDT and CDR2 FYEKMQ (reference sequence). The length of the CDR3 is 15 residues. V dropped 4 bases and J dropped 6; count of bases not matched to a gene: 6. This chain's CDR3 is CASSSAGTGANEQFF. The DNA for the CDR3 is TGTGCCAGCAGCTCCGCCGGGACAGGGGCCAATGAGCAGTTCTTC.

This rearrangement joins TRBV7-9 to TRBJ1-1; no definite D call. V shed 5 bases and J shed 0 bases, with 7 bases lying between them. Germline values: CDR1 SEHNR, CDR2 FQNEAQ (reference sequence). The CDR3 is 13 residues long. The CDR3 sequence: CASSLRMNTEAFF. In DNA, the CDR3 is TGTGCCAGCAGCCTAAGGATGAACACTGAAGCTTTCTTT. The variable domain in full, completed from reference TRBV7-9 and TRBJ1-1, reads DTGVSQNPRHKITKRGQNVTFRCDPISEHNRLYWYRQTLGQGPEFLTYFQNEAQLEKSRLLSDRFSAERPKGSFSTLEIQRTEQGDSAMYLCASSLRMNTEAFFGQGTRLTVV.

V is TRBV19 and J is TRBJ1-4, with no clear D. V lost 3 bases to trimming and J lost 0 bases, with 8 bases between them. Germline V gives CDR1 LNHDA, CDR2 SQIVND (reference sequence). This CDR3 is 15 amino acids long. The CDR3 reads CASSIQDATNEKLFF. DNA of the CDR3: TGTGCCAGTAGTATTCAGGACGCAACTAATGAAAAACTGTTTTTT.

The chain joins TRBV4-3 to TRBJ2-3; possibly TRBD1 or TRBD2 for D (5 bases each). CDR3 length: 15 residues. Trimming removed 1 base from V and 3 bases from J, with 11 bases in between. CDR1 and CDR2 from the germline V gene are LGHNA and YSLEER. CDR3 in amino acids: CASSQGVGDTDTQYF. The CDR3, as DNA: TGCGCCAGCAGCCAAGGGGTGGGGGATACAGATACGCAGTATTTT.

V is TRBV7-2 and J is TRBJ1-2, with TRBD1 matching over 7 bases. Losses at the gene ends were 4 bases for V and 3 bases for J; bases not matched to a gene: 2. CDR1 SGHTA and CDR2 FQGNSA come from the germline V gene. The CDR3 loop spans 13 amino acids. The CDR3 is CASSSGTDYGYTF. The CDR3 DNA reads TGTGCCAGCAGCTCGGGGACAGACTATGGCTACACCTTC. Based on the CDR3 plus reference TRBV7-2 and TRBJ1-2, the full variable domain is GAGVSQSPSNKVTEKGKDVELRCDPISGHTALYWYRQSLGQGLEFLIYFQGNSAPDKSGLPSDRFSAERTGGSVSTLTIQRTQQEDSAVYLCASSSGTDYGYTFGSGTRLTVV.

The count of this clone is one. The gene calls are TRBV28 and TRBJ2-7; D uncertain. Germline V CDR1 and CDR2: MDHEN, SYDVKM. The CDR3 is 10 amino acids. Trimming shortened V by 8 bases and J by 2 bases, and 4 bases separated the two germline ends. This chain's CDR3 is CASGAYEQYF. The CDR3 bases are TGTGCCAGCGGGGCCTACGAGCAGTACTTC.